These 19 T cell receptor beta chains share one sample of origin, sequenced in a study of beta chain features in type 1 diabetes. Expressed TCRB transcripts were sequenced because the entire RNA isolate underwent reverse transcription. TCRdb keeps only in-frame clones here, not all; method: immunoSEQ multiplex PCR. The data show more than 85,000 clones, roughly 40% seen once. Material for sequencing was stem cell memory CD4+ T cells from blood. Receptors were obtained from a woman aged 18-29 years in good health.

This clone was seen a handful of times. The V call is TRBV6-4, the J call TRBJ2-3; the match to TRBD2 covers 8 bases. V dropped 10 bases and J dropped 3; count of bases not matched to a gene: 18. In germline, CDR1 is MRHNA, CDR2 SNTAGT. This CDR3 is 17 amino acids long. In nucleotides, the CDR3 is TGTGCCACCTCCGGGACTAGGTCAATCGGCAGTACAGATACGCAGTATTTT. Translation gives CATSGTRSIGSTDTQYF.

The chain recombines TRBV27 with TRBJ2-2; D gene ambiguous. The CDR3 is 14 amino acids. Trimming took 1 base from V and 3 from J, leaving 6 bases between them. From germline, CDR1 is MNHEY and CDR2 SMNVEV (reference sequence). In DNA form, the CDR3 reads TGTGCCAGCAGTTTATTGAGATACACCGGGGAGCTGTTTTTT. It codes for CASSLLRYTGELFF.

The chain employs TRBV2 and TRBJ1-5, with TRBD1 matching over 8 bases. Germline assignment: CDR1 SNHLY and CDR2 FYNNEI. Trimming cost V 0 bases and J 13 bases; bases outside gene matches: 5. The CDR3 is 13 amino acids. CDR3: CASSEARTGPQHF. CDR3 sequence (DNA): TGTGCCAGCAGTGAAGCCCGGACAGGGCCTCAGCATTTT.

This clone has more than one count but fewer than ten. The rearrangement links TRBV13 to TRBJ2-5; 7 bases are shared with TRBD2. The CDR3 runs to 14 residues. The trim removed 5 bases at V and 2 bases at J, leaving 5 bases unmatched. Germline assignment: CDR1 PRHDT and CDR2 FYEKMQ (reference sequence). The CDR3 region has the DNA TGTGCCAGCAGCGATCTAGCGGTGCAAGAGACCCAGTACTTC. This sequence encodes CASSDLAVQETQYF.

This clone was counted only a few times. The V gene is TRBV11-2, the J gene TRBJ2-2, with 8 bases aligning to TRBD1. CDR3 length equals 14 residues. Trimming cost V 5 bases and J 4 bases; bases outside gene matches: 3. CDR1 is SGHAT, CDR2 FQNNGV, per germline. The CDR3 region is CASSRGQGTGELFF. CDR3 coding DNA: TGTGCCAGCAGCCGCGGACAGGGCACCGGGGAGCTGTTTTTT. Full variable domain (outside the CDR3, taken from reference TRBV11-2 and TRBJ2-2): EAGVAQSPRYKIIEKRQSVAFWCNPISGHATLYWYQQILGQGPKLLIQFQNNGVVDDSQLPKDRFSAERLKGVDSTLKIQPAKLEDSAVYLCASSRGQGTGELFFGEGSRLTVL.

The chain's CDR3 is CASSRYNTGGYEQYF. The CDR3 DNA reads as TGTGCCAGCAGCCGATACAACACAGGGGGCTACGAGCAGTACTTC. This chain connects TRBV7-9 to TRBJ2-7; the match to TRBD1 covers 8 bases. Germline V gene sequence: CDR1 SEHNR, CDR2 FQNEAQ (reference sequence). V trimming: 5 bases; J trimming: 3 bases; junction bases outside the gene matches: 9. The CDR3 is made up of 15 amino acids.

Comments on this clone: Other DNA sequences in this sample translate to the same CDR3. The rearrangement uses TRBV28 and TRBJ2-7; maybe TRBD1 (6 bases). V was shortened by 6 bases and J by 4 bases, with 10 bases between the two germline ends. The germline V gene encodes CDR1 MDHEN and CDR2 SYDVKM. This CDR3 is 12 amino acids long. CDR3 bases: TGTGCCAGCAGCCTAACAGGGTACGAGCAGTACTTC. Its protein product is CASSLTGYEQYF.

This clone was observed a handful of times. This chain uses TRBV19 with TRBJ2-2, with 7 bases identical to TRBD2. The CDR3 has 16 residues. V shed 7 bases, J shed 7 bases, and the junction held 15 bases outside the gene matches. Germline V gene data show CDR1 as LNHDA and CDR2 as SQIVND (reference sequence). CDR3 region: CASTVWGGKRSGELFF. In nucleotides, the CDR3 is TGTGCCAGTACCGTGTGGGGGGGAAAGCGTAGCGGGGAGCTGTTTTTT.

This clone occurred many times. Its ends do not fully match the called genes, so a read error is possible. The rearrangement uses TRBV7-9 and TRBJ2-5; D ambiguous. CDR3 length: 9 residues. Germline CDR1 SEHNR, CDR2 FQNEAQ (reference sequence). CDR3 sequence (DNA): TGTGCCAGCAGCTCTCCTCGGGACTTC. Encoded protein: CASSSPRDF.

V and J are TRBV5-1 and TRBJ2-1; TRBD2 agrees at 7 bases. The V segment lost 0 bases and the J segment 0 bases; nucleotides outside the gene matches: 9. The V gene's germline CDR1 is SGHRS and CDR2 YFSETQ. The CDR3 runs to 18 residues. The CDR3 nucleotides read TGCGCCAGCAGCTTGGGCCGGGACTACCTGAGCTCCTACAATGAGCAGTTCTTC. Encoded protein: CASSLGRDYLSSYNEQFF. The whole variable domain, remainder taken from reference TRBV5-1 and TRBJ2-1, is KAGVTQTPRYLIKTRGQQVTLSCSPISGHRSVSWYQQTPGQGLQFLFEYFSETQRNKGNFPGRFSGRQFSNSRSEMNVSTLELGDSALYLCASSLGRDYLSSYNEQFFGPGTRLTVL.

This clone was found a few times. The gene calls are TRBV18 and TRBJ1-1, with D perhaps matching TRBD1 (6 bases). Germline V lookup: CDR1 KGHSH, CDR2 LQKENI. This CDR3 region has 16 residues. Trimming shortened V by 3 bases and J by 9 bases, and 23 bases separated the two germline ends. CDR3 bases: TGTGCCAGCTCACCCCTTCCCGAGGGGGAGATCCTGAAAGCTTTCTTT. Protein product: CASSPLPEGEILKAFF.

This clone was counted at least ten times. V and J are TRBV7-2 and TRBJ2-7, with D perhaps TRBD1 (6 bases). V was shortened by 3 bases and J by 4 bases, with 7 bases between the two germline ends. The CDR3 totals 12 residues. The germline CDR1 and CDR2 sequences are SGHTA and FQGNSA. CDR3 nucleotide sequence: TGTGCCAGCAGCTTCAGGGGTTACGAGCAGTACTTC. It yields the protein CASSFRGYEQYF.

CDR3 amino acids: CASSIRARGMSTEAFF. The CDR3 DNA follows: TGTGCCAGTAGTATAAGGGCTAGGGGGATGAGCACTGAAGCTTTCTTT. The gene calls are TRBV19 and TRBJ1-1; possible D gene TRBD1, 6 bases. This CDR3 has 16 residues. The V gene lost 2 bases and the J gene lost 4 bases, with 17 bases spanning the gap. Looked up from germline, CDR1 is LNHDA and CDR2 is SQIVND (reference sequence).

This clone has only one observation. CDR3 amino acids: CASRYSGANVLTF. The DNA of the CDR3 is TGTGCCAGCAGATACTCTGGGGCCAACGTCCTGACTTTC. The chain joins TRBV27 to TRBJ2-6, with D uncertain. V gave up 6 bases and J gave up 0 bases, with 3 bases separating them. The CDR3 is 13 amino acids. Germline CDR1 MNHEY, CDR2 SMNVEV (reference sequence).

J is TRBJ2-1 and V is TRBV6-6; 8 positions match TRBD1. There are 14 residues in the CDR3. The ends lost 2 bases at V and 8 bases at J; junction bases unmatched: 5. Germline loops: CDR1 MNHNY, CDR2 SVGAGI (reference sequence). The CDR3 is CASSYPDRDDEQFF. The CDR3 DNA reads as TGTGCCAGCAGTTACCCGGACAGGGACGATGAGCAGTTCTTC.

The chain employs TRBV28 and TRBJ1-2; possible D gene TRBD1, 6 bases. The CDR3 has 13 residues. Germline-derived CDR1 and CDR2 are MDHEN and SYDVKM. V was trimmed by 5 bases and J by 8 bases, leaving 15 bases between them. CDR3 sequence reads: CASSPEDRWGYTF. The CDR3 nucleotides are TGTGCCAGCAGTCCTGAAGACAGGTGGGGCTACACCTTC.

The chain carries TRBV7-3 and TRBJ2-2, with TRBD2 matching over 13 bases. This CDR3 contains 17 residues. In germline, CDR1 is SGHTA, CDR2 FQGTGA. V shed 4 bases, J shed 3 bases, and the junction held 5 bases outside the gene matches. The CDR3 is CASSSTGLAGDTGELFF. CDR3 bases: TGTGCCAGCAGCTCAACCGGACTAGCGGGAGACACCGGGGAGCTGTTTTTT.

The chain is built from TRBV28 and TRBJ2-7, with 8 bases lining up with TRBD2. Germline CDR1 is MDHEN and CDR2 is SYDVKM. This CDR3 is 16 amino acids long. Unmatched junction bases numbered 13, after V lost 7 bases and J lost 2 bases. The CDR3, as DNA: TGTGCCAGCACCGGGGCGGGACTAGTTTTTACCTACGAGCAGTACTTC. Translated, it gives CASTGAGLVFTYEQYF.

The rearrangement joins TRBV29-1 to TRBJ2-7, with TRBD1 as a possible D gene (6 bases). In germline, CDR1 is SQVTM, CDR2 ANQGSEA. The CDR3 consists of 13 residues. The V and J ends lost 4 bases and 2 bases respectively, with 12 bases between them. The CDR3 bases are TGCAGCGTTGGGGCAGGGGACCCCTACGAGCAGTACTTC. It specifies CSVGAGDPYEQYF.